A single TCR beta chain is shown here with its context. This sample was taken from a study of blood T cell repertoires in COVID-19. On the study more broadly: COVID-19 samples, acute and convalescent, were from the United States, Italy and Spain. In each case, the material was cDNA or gDNA derived from T cells, B-cell-depleted T cells, or PBMCs.

Original methodology: Counts of nucleated cells, estimated from reference gene primer amplification, were obtained. Only in-frame clones appear in the TCRdb table, and some are missing; sequencing was by immunoSEQ multiplex PCR. That table is the source of V, J and clone size, and D and trimming were worked out from the DNA. The table lists 200,000 to 250,000 clones, around 84% of them singletons. Trimming pared 7 bases from V and 1 base from J, leaving 6 bases between. Germline values: CDR1 SNHLY, CDR2 FYNNEI. This CDR3 is built from 12 residues. Sequenced: peripheral blood. The chain has TRBV2 and TRBJ2-3, with D maybe TRBD1 (6 bases). The TCR sequence derives from a man aged 35 to 55 with acute or convalescent COVID-19. The CDR3 is CASTGGTDTQYF. The CDR3 DNA reads as TGTGCCAGCACAGGGGGCACAGATACGCAGTATTTT.